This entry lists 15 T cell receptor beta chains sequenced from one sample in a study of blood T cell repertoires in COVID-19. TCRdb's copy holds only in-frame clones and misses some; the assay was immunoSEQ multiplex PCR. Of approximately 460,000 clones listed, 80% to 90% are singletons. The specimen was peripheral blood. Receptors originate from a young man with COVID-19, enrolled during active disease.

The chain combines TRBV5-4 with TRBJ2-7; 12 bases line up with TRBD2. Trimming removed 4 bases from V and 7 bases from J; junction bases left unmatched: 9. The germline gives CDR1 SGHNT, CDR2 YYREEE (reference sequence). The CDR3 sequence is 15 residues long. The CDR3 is CASSRPGLAGGEQYF. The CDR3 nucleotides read TGTGCCAGCAGCCGACCGGGACTAGCGGGCGGAGAGCAGTACTTC.

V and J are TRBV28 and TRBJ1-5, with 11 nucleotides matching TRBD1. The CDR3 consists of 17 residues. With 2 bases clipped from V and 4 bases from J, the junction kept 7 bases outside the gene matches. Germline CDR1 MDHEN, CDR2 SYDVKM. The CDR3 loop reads CASSLGWTGGGNQPQHF. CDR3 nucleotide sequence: TGTGCCAGCAGTTTAGGGTGGACAGGGGGCGGGAATCAGCCCCAGCATTTT. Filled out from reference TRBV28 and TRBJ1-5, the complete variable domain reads DVKVTQSSRYLVKRTGEKVFLECVQDMDHENMFWYRQDPGLGLRLIYFSYDVKMKEKGDIPEGYSVSREKKERFSLILESASTNQTSMYLCASSLGWTGGGNQPQHFGDGTRLSIL.

The CDR3, as DNA: TGTGCCAGCAGTGATTGGACAGGAGGGCGGCAGCCCCAGCATTTT. Its protein product is CASSDWTGGRQPQHF. The chain couples TRBV6-1 to TRBJ1-5, with 7 bases matching TRBD1. Germline loops: CDR1 MNHNS, CDR2 SASEGT. The CDR3 runs 15 residues. Trimming cost V 3 bases and J 7 bases; bases outside gene matches: 9.

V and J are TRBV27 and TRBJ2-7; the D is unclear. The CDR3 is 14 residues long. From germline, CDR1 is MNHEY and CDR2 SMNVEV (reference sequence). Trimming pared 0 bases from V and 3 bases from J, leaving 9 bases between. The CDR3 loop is CASSLSGALYEQYF. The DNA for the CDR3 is TGTGCCAGCAGTTTATCAGGAGCCCTCTACGAGCAGTACTTC.

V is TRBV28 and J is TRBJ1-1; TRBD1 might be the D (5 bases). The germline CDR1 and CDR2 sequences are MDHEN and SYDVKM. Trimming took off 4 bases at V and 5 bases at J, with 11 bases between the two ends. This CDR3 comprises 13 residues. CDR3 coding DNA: TGTGCCAGCAGTTCGCAGGGAGGTACTGAAGCTTTCTTT. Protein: CASSSQGGTEAFF.

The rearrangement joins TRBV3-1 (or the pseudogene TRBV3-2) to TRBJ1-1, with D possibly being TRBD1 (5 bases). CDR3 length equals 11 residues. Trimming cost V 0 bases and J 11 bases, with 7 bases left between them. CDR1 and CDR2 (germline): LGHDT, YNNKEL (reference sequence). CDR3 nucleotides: TGTGCCAGCAGCCAAGAAGGGGTGGCTTTCTTT. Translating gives CASSQEGVAFF.

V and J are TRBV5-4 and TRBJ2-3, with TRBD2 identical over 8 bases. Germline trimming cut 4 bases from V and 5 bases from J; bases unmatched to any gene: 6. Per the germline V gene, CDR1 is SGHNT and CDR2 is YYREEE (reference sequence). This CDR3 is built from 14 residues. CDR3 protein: CASSAREEGDTQYF. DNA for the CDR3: TGTGCCAGCAGCGCGCGGGAGGAAGGAGATACGCAGTATTTT.

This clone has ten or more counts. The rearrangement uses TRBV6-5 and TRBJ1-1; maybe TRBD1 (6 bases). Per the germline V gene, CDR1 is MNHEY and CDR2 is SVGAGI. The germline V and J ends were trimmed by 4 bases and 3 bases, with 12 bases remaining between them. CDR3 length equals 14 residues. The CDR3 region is CASSFHREDTEAFF. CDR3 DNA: TGTGCCAGCAGTTTTCACAGGGAAGACACTGAAGCTTTCTTT.

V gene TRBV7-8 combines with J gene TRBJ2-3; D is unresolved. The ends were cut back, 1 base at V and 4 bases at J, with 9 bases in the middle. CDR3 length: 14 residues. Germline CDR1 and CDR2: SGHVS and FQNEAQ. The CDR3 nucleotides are TGTGCCAGCAGCTTAGGTCTCCGGGCAGATACGCAGTATTTT. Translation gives CASSLGLRADTQYF.

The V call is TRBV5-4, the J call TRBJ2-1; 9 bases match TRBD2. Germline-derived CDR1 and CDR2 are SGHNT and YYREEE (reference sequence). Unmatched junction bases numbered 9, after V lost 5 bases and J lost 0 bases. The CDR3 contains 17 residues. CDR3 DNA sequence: TGTGCCAGCAGGGAGGAAGCGGGGGGCCTCTCCTACAATGAGCAGTTCTTC. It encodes CASREEAGGLSYNEQFF.

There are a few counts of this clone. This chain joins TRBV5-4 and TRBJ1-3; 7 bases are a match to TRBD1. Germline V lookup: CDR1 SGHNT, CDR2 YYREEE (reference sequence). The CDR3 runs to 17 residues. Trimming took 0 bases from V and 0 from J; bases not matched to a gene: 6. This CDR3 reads CASSLAGGQSSGNTIYF. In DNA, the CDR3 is TGTGCCAGCAGCTTGGCCGGGGGACAGAGCTCTGGAAACACCATATATTTT.

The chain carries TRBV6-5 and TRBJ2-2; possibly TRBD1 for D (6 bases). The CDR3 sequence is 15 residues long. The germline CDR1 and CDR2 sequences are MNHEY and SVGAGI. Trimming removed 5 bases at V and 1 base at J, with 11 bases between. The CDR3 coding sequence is TGTGCCAGCAGTCGCCTGGGACAGAACACCGGGGAGCTGTTTTTT. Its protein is CASSRLGQNTGELFF.

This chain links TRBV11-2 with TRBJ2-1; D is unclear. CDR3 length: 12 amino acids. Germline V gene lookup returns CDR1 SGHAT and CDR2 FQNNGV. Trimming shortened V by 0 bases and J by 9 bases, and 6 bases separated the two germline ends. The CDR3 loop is CASSLDLSEQFF. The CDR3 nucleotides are TGTGCCAGCAGCTTAGACCTCTCTGAGCAGTTCTTC.

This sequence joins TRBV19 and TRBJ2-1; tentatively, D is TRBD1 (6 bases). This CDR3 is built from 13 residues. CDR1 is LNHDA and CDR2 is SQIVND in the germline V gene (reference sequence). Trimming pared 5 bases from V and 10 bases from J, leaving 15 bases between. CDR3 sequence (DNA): TGTGCCAGTAGTTTCCAACAGGGCCACGAGCAGTTCTTC. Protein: CASSFQQGHEQFF.

This CDR3 reads CASGLDQGSSYNEQFF. The CDR3 DNA reads as TGTGCTAGTGGTTTAGATCAGGGAAGCTCCTACAATGAGCAGTTCTTC. The chain carries TRBV12-5 and TRBJ2-1; weak D call: TRBD1 (5 bases). Germline V gives CDR1 LGHNT, CDR2 FRNRAP. This CDR3 contains 16 residues. V lost 3 bases, J lost 0 bases, and 12 bases lay in between.